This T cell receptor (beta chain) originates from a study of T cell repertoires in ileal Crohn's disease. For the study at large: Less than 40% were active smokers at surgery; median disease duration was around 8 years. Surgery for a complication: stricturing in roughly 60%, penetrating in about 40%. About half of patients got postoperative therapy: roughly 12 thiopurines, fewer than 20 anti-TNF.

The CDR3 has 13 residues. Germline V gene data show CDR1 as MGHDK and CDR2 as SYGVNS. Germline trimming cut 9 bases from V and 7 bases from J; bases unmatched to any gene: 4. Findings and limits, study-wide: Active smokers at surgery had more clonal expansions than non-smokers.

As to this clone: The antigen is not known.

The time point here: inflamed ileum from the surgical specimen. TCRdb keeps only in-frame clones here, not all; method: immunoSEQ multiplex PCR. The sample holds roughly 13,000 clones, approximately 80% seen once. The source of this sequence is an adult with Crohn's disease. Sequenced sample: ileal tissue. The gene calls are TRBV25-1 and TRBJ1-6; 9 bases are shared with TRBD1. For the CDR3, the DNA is TGTGCCAGACCGGGACAGGGAAATTCACCCCTCCACTTT. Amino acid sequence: CARPGQGNSPLHF.